A selection of T cell receptor beta chains follows, all from one sample in a study of T cell responses to AZD1222 COVID-19 vaccine. The assay was immunoSEQ multiplex PCR, and TCRdb's table has in-frame clones only and misses some. This sample carries about 83,000 clones, less than 95% of them seen once, and the ten largest clones take less than 35%. The sample consisted of peripheral blood, taken 28 days after the second AZD1222 dose. These receptor sequences come from an adult who received the AZD1222 COVID-19 vaccine. The CDR3 runs from the conserved cysteine through the conserved F or W. D genes are given only for firm matches. Clone size appears in some rows only: once, few, many, or a class for an expanded clone.

>TRBV13|TRBJ1-1|NA|NA
CASSLREMNTEAFF
TGTGCCAGCAGCTTAAGGGAAATGAACACTGAAGCTTTCTTT
>TRBV6-2/TRBV6-3|TRBJ2-3|once|NA
CASSYSDSTDTQYF
TGTGCCAGCAGTTACTCGGACAGCACAGATACGCAGTATTTT
>TRBV7-9|TRBJ2-1|few|NA
CASSFTGNEQFF
TGTGCCAGCAGCTTTACAGGCAATGAGCAGTTCTTC
>TRBV5-4|TRBJ2-1|NA|TRBD1
CASSPGTALSYNEQFF
TGTGCCAGCAGCCCTGGGACAGCACTCTCCTACAATGAGCAGTTCTTC
>TRBV10-1|TRBJ2-7|NA|NA
CASSDDASYEQYF
TGCGCCAGCAGTGATGACGCGTCCTACGAGCAGTACTTC
>TRBV10-3|TRBJ1-2|NA|NA
CASTADVRSRGGYTF
TGTGCCAGTACGGCGGACGTCAGATCCCGGGGTGGCTACACCTTC
>TRBV28|TRBJ1-2|NA|NA
CASSLSRLVTYGYTF
TGTGCCAGCAGTTTATCGCGGTTGGTGACCTATGGCTACACCTTC
>TRBV5-1|TRBJ1-6|NA|TRBD1
CASSATGTVNSPLHF
TGCGCCAGCAGCGCCACCGGGACAGTTAATTCACCCCTCCACTTT
>TRBV19|TRBJ2-6|NA|NA
CASSSSSQGSGANVLTF
TGTGCCAGTAGTAGTTCCAGCCAGGGCTCTGGGGCCAACGTCCTGACTTTC
>TRBV12-3/TRBV12-4|TRBJ1-6|NA|NA
CASSFGLKTPLHF
TGTGCCAGCAGTTTCGGATTGAAGACACCCCTCCACTTT
>TRBV28|TRBJ2-1|NA|TRBD2
CASSPNPGLAGGGEQFF
TGTGCCAGCAGCCCTAATCCGGGACTAGCGGGAGGGGGTGAGCAGTTCTTC
>TRBV12-3/TRBV12-4|TRBJ1-5|NA|NA
CASKEGNSQPQHF
TGTGCCAGCAAGGAGGGTAATAGTCAGCCCCAGCATTTT
>TRBV7-9|TRBJ2-7|NA|NA
CASSLPPGVSYEQYF
TGTGCCAGCAGCTTACCCCCGGGAGTCTCCTACGAGCAGTACTTC
>TRBV28|TRBJ1-2|NA|NA
CASRVTTSYGYTF
TGTGCCAGCAGGGTGACAACTTCCTATGGCTACACCTTC
>TRBV28|TRBJ2-3|NA|NA
CASSLIPQGNTDTQYF
TGTGCCAGCAGTTTAATCCCCCAGGGGAACACAGATACGCAGTATTTT
>TRBV20-1|TRBJ1-2|NA|NA
CSASQEGIGYTF
TGCAGTGCTAGTCAGGAGGGGATTGGCTACACCTTC
>TRBV13|TRBJ2-7|NA|TRBD2
CASSSVNSGGEYEQYF
TGTGCCAGCAGCTCAGTCAATAGCGGGGGAGAATACGAGCAGTACTTC
>TRBV3-1/TRBV3-2|TRBJ1-2|NA|NA
CASSIRNYGYTF
TGTGCCAGCAGCATCCGAAACTATGGCTACACCTTC
>TRBV4-2|TRBJ2-5|NA|TRBD1
CASSQTDREGETQYF
TGTGCCAGCAGCCAGACTGACAGGGAAGGAGAGACCCAGTACTTC
>TRBV4-1|TRBJ2-2|few|TRBD2
CASKEAGGPWGTGELFF
TGCGCCAGCAAGGAAGCGGGAGGGCCCTGGGGCACCGGGGAGCTGTTTTTT
>TRBV10-3|TRBJ1-5|once|NA
CAISESVQGQPQHF
TGTGCCATCAGTGAGTCAGTACAGGGACAGCCCCAGCATTTT
>TRBV5-6|TRBJ1-4|NA|NA
CASSPGNEKLFF
TGTGCCAGCAGCCCGGGGAATGAAAAACTGTTTTTT
>TRBV5-6|TRBJ2-5|once|NA
CASSLTGETQYF
TGTGCCAGCAGCTTGACCGGGGAGACCCAGTACTTC
>TRBV3-1/TRBV3-2|TRBJ1-3|few|NA
CASSQVPGTAGNTIYF
TGTGCCAGCAGCCAAGTTCCAGGGACGGCTGGAAACACCATATATTTT
>TRBV9|TRBJ2-3|NA|NA
CASSPGFQDTQYF
TGTGCCAGCAGCCCCGGGTTCCAGGATACGCAGTATTTT
>TRBV19|TRBJ2-1|NA|TRBD2
CASSWALAGGSNEQFF
TGTGCCAGTAGCTGGGCACTAGCGGGAGGATCCAATGAGCAGTTCTTC
>TRBV5-1|TRBJ2-2|NA|NA
CASSRDGPRTGELFF
TGCGCCAGCAGCAGGGACGGCCCTCGGACCGGGGAGCTGTTTTTT
>TRBV7-9|TRBJ2-2|NA|NA
CASSLTGGDTGELFF
TGTGCCAGCAGCTTAACAGGGGGGGACACCGGGGAGCTGTTTTTT
>TRBV28|TRBJ2-5|NA|NA
CASSSPSRGTHSETQYF
TGTGCCAGCAGTTCTCCCTCTCGCGGGACGCATAGCGAGACCCAGTACTTC
>TRBV4-1|TRBJ1-5|NA|NA
CASSQVLGPGNQPQHF
TGCGCCAGCAGCCAAGTCCTGGGGCCGGGCAATCAGCCCCAGCATTTT
>TRBV5-1|TRBJ1-2|NA|TRBD1
CASSPGQGWGNYGYTF
TGCGCCAGCAGCCCCGGACAGGGGTGGGGTAACTATGGCTACACCTTC
>TRBV18|TRBJ1-1|NA|TRBD1
CASHANDRGNTEAFF
TGTGCCAGCCATGCTAACGACAGGGGGAACACTGAAGCTTTCTTT
>TRBV19|TRBJ1-1|NA|NA
CATSQGGEDHTEAFF
TGTGCCACCTCACAGGGCGGGGAGGATCACACTGAAGCTTTCTTT
>TRBV2|TRBJ1-3|once|TRBD1
CASSASGTGSPGNTIYF
TGTGCCAGCAGTGCCTCCGGGACAGGGTCCCCTGGAAACACCATATATTTT
>TRBV3-1/TRBV3-2|TRBJ2-2|NA|NA
CASTYRPGGELFF
TGTGCCAGCACCTATCGTCCGGGCGGGGAGCTGTTTTTT
>TRBV5-1|TRBJ2-7|NA|NA
CASSLDDTYEQYF
TGCGCCAGCAGCTTGGACGATACCTACGAGCAGTACTTC
>TRBV24-1|TRBJ1-6|NA|TRBD1
CATSDHQGGSSYNSPLHF
TGTGCCACCAGTGACCACCAGGGGGGGAGCTCCTATAATTCACCCCTCCACTTT
>TRBV15|TRBJ2-1|NA|NA
CATSRDRRQGGLVNEQFF
TGTGCCACCAGCAGAGATCGTCGACAGGGAGGGTTGGTCAATGAGCAGTTCTTC
>TRBV10-1|TRBJ1-1|NA|NA
CASSRVGSDEAFF
TGCGCCAGTTCGAGAGTAGGGTCCGATGAAGCTTTCTTT
>TRBV18|TRBJ1-5|few|TRBD1
CASSRTGVSQPQHF
TGTGCCAGCTCACGGACAGGGGTAAGTCAGCCCCAGCATTTT
>TRBV11-2|TRBJ2-7|NA|NA
CASSERDLSYEQYF
TGTGCCAGCAGCGAACGAGACCTATCCTACGAGCAGTACTTC